The clone carrying this T cell receptor beta chain was counted a few times. This record comes from a study of blood T cell repertoires in COVID-19. V lost 2 bases, J lost 1 base, and 9 bases lay in between. The germline CDR1 and CDR2 sequences are SGDLS and YYNGEE. The CDR3 has 14 amino acids. Only in-frame clones appear in the TCRdb table, and some are missing; sequencing was by immunoSEQ multiplex PCR. Of around 100,000 clones in the sample, roughly 90% are singletons; the top ten hold 2.5% to 3.5%. The source of this sequence is a man aged 50-60 years with COVID-19, enrolled during active disease. J is TRBJ1-1 and V is TRBV9; no clear D. Sequencing was carried out using peripheral blood. Here the CDR3 reads CASSVENANTEAFF. The CDR3 DNA follows: TGTGCCAGCAGCGTTGAGAACGCGAACACTGAAGCTTTCTTT. The whole variable domain, filled in from reference TRBV9 and TRBJ1-1, reads DSGVTQTPKHLITATGQRVTLRCSPRSGDLSVYWYQQSLDQGLQFLIQYYNGEERAKGNILERFSAQQFPDLHSELNLSSLELGDSALYFCASSVENANTEAFFGQGTRLTVV.